This T cell receptor beta chain comes out of a study of blood T cell repertoires in COVID-19 (TCRdb year 2020). For the study in its entirety: The collaborator samples originated in the United States, Italy and Spain and spanned the acute and convalescent phases of COVID-19. The samples were drawn from the first 160 participants of the ongoing ImmuneRACE study and from about 1,200 subjects provided by 6 global collaborators. Nearly every sample came with metadata listing a de-identified subject ID, COVID-19 status, age in years and sex. Where available, HLA class I and class II types were taken from metadata supplied by the sample provider and were not determined by assay-based typing. The repertoires were released in a freely available public database intended as a resource for research on the immune response to SARS-CoV-2. The prospective study material was composed of cDNA or gDNA derived from T cells, B-cell-depleted T cells, or PBMCs. Subjects who had been exposed to COVID-19, were actively infected with it, or had recovered from it provided the deeply sampled blood TCRbeta repertoires that made up the dataset.

The immunoSEQ Assay, a bias-controlled multiplex PCR, was used to amplify TCRbeta CDR3 regions from genomic DNA. The study's processing was this. The number of nucleated cells in each sample was estimated by amplification of reference gene primers within the assay. To quantify the absolute abundance of each unique TCRbeta CDR3 rearrangement, sequence reads were collapsed and filtered. For each sample, productive Simpson clonality was calculated by taking the square root of Simpson's diversity index across productive rearrangements. TCRdb mirrors the immuneACCESS table, restricted to in-frame sequences. Some clones are absent from its copies; in checked studies, under half trace to an unresolved V gene, and the reason for the others is unknown. V and J calls and clone size come straight from that table; D and trimming were deduced from the DNA. The sample profile shows about 120,000 clones; just under 90% of them were found once. The biggest ten clones account for roughly 2.1% of the sample.

Study-wide findings and limitations: The amount of clinical and demographic metadata varied by source and participant and was provided uncurated.

Collaborating institutions collected whole blood in K2EDTA tubes following their own protocols. For TCRbeta analysis, collaborators shipped samples as frozen whole blood, isolated PBMCs, or DNA extracted from either of those sample types. The CDR3 numbers 15 residues from cysteine through phenylalanine. Kept here is only the CDR3 DNA, which spans 45 bases and is read in frame from base 1. The germline V gene sets CDR1 to SGHDN and CDR2 to FVKESK. The V end gives up 4 bases and the J end 6 bases, leaving 9 bases in the junction not matched to a gene. A remark on this clone: The antigen it binds to is not known. Base qualities were left out, and no much larger clone turns up one base away.

The TCR originated in a woman in her forties or fifties with acute or convalescent COVID-19. The rearranged chain carries TRBV14 and TRBJ2-7, with 10 bases in between that match TRBD2. The sequencing input was peripheral blood. For the CDR3, the sequence is CASSPTLAGGPEQYF. The DNA sequence follows: TGTGCCAGCAGCCCTACGTTAGCGGGAGGCCCCGAGCAGTACTTC.